The 26 T cell receptor beta chains reported below all come from one sample, sequenced in a study of T cells in Graves' hyperthyroidism and ophthalmopathy. RNA transcripts gave rise to amplified TCR beta CDR3 regions. RT-PCR in the first round (using the HTBI primer set) targeted the TCR CDR3. TCRdb re-analysed the multiplex PCR reads in MiXCR, keeping a single row per CDR3 protein. Of 500,000 to 550,000 distinct CDR3 sequences in the sample, about 20% were seen once. The specimen sequenced was blood. These receptors were taken from a man aged 18 to 30 with Graves' hyperthyroidism.

This clonotype appeared many times. The chain couples TRBV24-1 to TRBJ1-1; a weak D match, TRBD1 (6 bases). Germline V gene data show CDR1 as KGHDR and CDR2 as SFDVKD. V was shortened by 1 base and J by 11 bases, with 10 bases between the two germline ends. The CDR3 spans 12 residues. The CDR3 region is CATSDFGGRAFF. CDR3 bases: TGTGCCACCAGTGATTTCGGGGGGCGGGCTTTCTTT.

In the case of this clonotype: Likely a read error: the CDR3 ends without its conserved phenylalanine or tryptophan. This chain links TRBV2 with TRBJ1-1, with D possibly TRBD1 on 6 matching bases. Deletions cut 5 bases from V and 0 bases from J, with 10 bases between. Per germline, CDR1 SNHLY and CDR2 FYNNEI. The CDR3 sequence is 14 residues long. The CDR3 sequence is CASSRGPVNTEAFL. The CDR3 nucleotides are TGTGCCAGCAGTCGGGGGCCAGTGAACACTGAAGCTTTCCTT.

The rearrangement uses TRBV6-1 and TRBJ2-2; D uncertain. Germline values: CDR1 MNHNS, CDR2 SASEGT. This CDR3 contains 18 residues. The germline V and J ends were trimmed by 0 bases and 7 bases, with 21 bases remaining between them. This CDR3 is CASSEALATSSFFGELFF. The CDR3 region has the DNA TGTGCCAGCAGTGAAGCGCTGGCTACTTCAAGTTTTTTCGGGGAGCTGTTTTTT.

This clonotype was recorded at least ten times. The rearrangement links TRBV6-1 to TRBJ2-7; D may be TRBD1 (6 bases). V was cut by 4 bases and J by 1 base, with 8 bases left in between. The germline gives CDR1 MNHNS, CDR2 SASEGT. The CDR3 sequence is 13 residues long. The CDR3 DNA follows: TGTGCCAGCAGTGGCGGACAGTCCTACGAGCAGTACTTC. Translating gives CASSGGQSYEQYF.

This clonotype has ten or more counts. The gene calls are TRBV10-3 and TRBJ1-2; weak D call: TRBD1 (6 bases). The CDR3 has 13 residues. The germline V and J ends were trimmed by 5 bases and 4 bases, with 11 bases remaining between them. The germline V gene encodes CDR1 ENHRY and CDR2 SYGVKD. As DNA, the CDR3 is TGTGCCATCAGTACAGGACAGAGCTATGGCTACACCTTC. Amino acid sequence: CAISTGQSYGYTF.

Here the CDR3 DNA reads TGCAGCGTTGAGGGGGACAGAGGGGGGACCCAGTACTTC. Protein sequence: CSVEGDRGGTQYF. This sequence joins TRBV29-1 and TRBJ2-5; 7 bases agree with TRBD1. This CDR3 is 13 amino acids long. With 3 bases clipped from V and 7 bases from J, the junction kept 8 bases outside the gene matches. CDR1 is SQVTM and CDR2 is ANQGSEA in the germline V gene. The complete variable domain, with remaining parts taken from reference TRBV29-1 and TRBJ2-5, reads SAVISQKPSRDICQRGTSLTIQCQVDSQVTMMFWYRQQPGQSLTLIATANQGSEATYESGFVIDKFPISRPNLTFSTLTVSNMSPEDSSIYLCSVEGDRGGTQYFGPGTRLLVL.

This clonotype was observed at least ten times. The rearrangement links TRBV12-3 or TRBV12-4 to TRBJ1-1, with D possibly TRBD1 on 6 matching bases. The CDR3 has 14 residues. V was shortened by 4 bases and J by 3 bases, with 12 bases between the two germline ends. CDR3 amino acids: CASSSTGRDTEAFF. CDR3 sequence (DNA): TGTGCCAGCAGTTCAACAGGGAGGGACACTGAAGCTTTCTTT.

This clonotype was seen more than once but under ten times. The gene calls are TRBV30 and TRBJ2-7, with D uncertain. The CDR3 is 16 amino acids. V lost 1 base, J lost 2 bases, and 18 bases lay in between. Germline-derived CDR1 and CDR2 are GTSNPN and SVGIG (reference sequence). CDR3 DNA sequence: TGTGCCTGGAGTGGCTCCCCCGCCCCGGACCCCTACGAGCAGTACTTC. It translates to CAWSGSPAPDPYEQYF. The full variable domain, in which reference TRBV30 and TRBJ2-7 provide the parts outside the CDR3, is SQTIHQWPATLVQPVGSPLSLECTVEGTSNPNLYWYRQAAGRGLQLLFYSVGIGQISSEVPQNLSASRPQDRQFILSSKKLLLSDSGFYLCAWSGSPAPDPYEQYFGPGTRLTVT.

This clonotype was detected many times. V gene TRBV20-1 combines with J gene TRBJ2-2, with TRBD1 as a possible D gene (6 bases). Germline V CDR1 and CDR2: DFQATT, SNEGSKA (reference sequence). V was clipped by 2 bases and J by 1 base, with 11 bases between them. The CDR3 is made up of 15 amino acids. In DNA form, the CDR3 reads TGCAGTGCTAGACAGGGGCCGGGGAACACCGGGGAGCTGTTTTTT. The encoded protein is CSARQGPGNTGELFF.

This clonotype was counted ten times or more. The J gene is TRBJ2-4, the V gene TRBV6-5; no clear D. The CDR3 runs to 15 residues. Germline-derived CDR1 and CDR2 are MNHEY and SVGAGI. The V and J ends lost 3 bases and 1 base respectively, with 10 bases between them. The CDR3 spells CASSYNGEAKNIQYF. CDR3 sequence (DNA): TGTGCCAGCAGTTATAACGGAGAGGCCAAAAACATTCAGTACTTC.

This clonotype occurred many times. This sequence joins TRBV12-3 or TRBV12-4 and TRBJ2-5; tentative D call: TRBD2 (6 bases). Trimming left V 5 bases short and J 0 bases short, with 16 bases between. This CDR3 comprises 16 residues. The CDR3, as DNA: TGTGCCAGCAGTCCTCGGGGGATGGAGTACCAAGAGACCCAGTACTTC. It encodes CASSPRGMEYQETQYF.

This clonotype was found many times. The chain joins TRBV12-3 or TRBV12-4 to TRBJ2-7, with D perhaps matching TRBD2 (5 bases). The CDR3 is made up of 13 amino acids. Trimming took off 2 bases at V and 6 bases at J, with 11 bases between the two ends. CDR3 nucleotides: TGTGCCAGCAGTTTAAGGGCTGGAGGCGAGCAGTACTTC. It yields the protein CASSLRAGGEQYF.

The table lists this clonotype with many counts. The CDR3 reads CASRLLVQETQYF. The CDR3 nucleotides are TGTGCCAGCAGACTCCTGGTCCAAGAGACCCAGTACTTC. The J gene is TRBJ2-5, the V gene TRBV2; D ambiguous. With 6 bases removed from V and 1 base from J, the gap between germline ends came to 9 bases. The V gene's germline CDR1 is SNHLY and CDR2 FYNNEI. There are 13 residues in the CDR3.

A remark on this clonotype: A much larger clone differs from this one at a single base, so this may be a read error. This rearrangement joins TRBV18 to TRBJ1-1; 8 bases match TRBD1. Germline CDR1 and CDR2: KGHSH and LQKENI. The CDR3 is made up of 12 amino acids. The CDR3 nucleotides are TGTGTCAGCTCCGTGGACAGGGTGGCCGCTTTCTTT. Residues: CVSSVDRVAAFF.

The chain recombines TRBV5-1 with TRBJ2-5; 7 nucleotides line up with TRBD1. V dropped 4 bases and J dropped 1; count of bases not matched to a gene: 7. CDR3 length equals 15 residues. Germline CDR1 is SGHRS and CDR2 is YFSETQ. Written as DNA, the CDR3 is TGCGCCAGCAGCCGCGCGACAGGGACCCAAGAGACCCAGTACTTC. This gives the protein CASSRATGTQETQYF.

The table lists this clonotype with many counts. The chain employs TRBV28 and TRBJ2-5; D is uncertain. The germline CDR1 and CDR2 sequences are MDHEN and SYDVKM. The CDR3 is 11 amino acids. V dropped 6 bases and J dropped 4 bases, with 6 bases sitting between them. The CDR3 DNA sequence: TGTGCCAGCAGGTCCCCAGAGACCCAGTACTTC. Its translation is CASRSPETQYF.

This chain connects TRBV6-1 to TRBJ2-7; weak D call: TRBD2 (6 bases). Germline loops: CDR1 MNHNS, CDR2 SASEGT. CDR3 length equals 13 residues. V lost 7 bases and J lost 1, with 11 bases in between. The CDR3 region has the DNA TGTGCCAGCATGTCAGGGACTTCCTACGAGCAGTACTTC. Protein sequence: CASMSGTSYEQYF.

In nucleotides, the CDR3 is TGTGCCAGTAGTATAGATAAGCGGAGCAATCAGCCCCAGCATTTT. This encodes CASSIDKRSNQPQHF. This chain uses TRBV19 with TRBJ1-5, with D unresolved. Germline V CDR1 and CDR2: LNHDA, SQIVND (reference sequence). The CDR3 is 15 amino acids. The germline V and J ends were trimmed by 0 bases and 1 base, with 7 bases remaining between them.

The sample holds many counts of this clonotype. The chain carries TRBV12-5 and TRBJ1-1, with TRBD1 identical over 9 bases. The V gene's germline CDR1 is LGHNT and CDR2 FRNRAP. There are 19 residues in the CDR3. With 3 bases clipped from V and 0 bases from J, the junction kept 14 bases outside the gene matches. The CDR3 nucleotides are TGTGCTAGTGGTTTCTCAACCGGTGGGACAGGGCTTATGAACACTGAAGCTTTCTTT. Protein: CASGFSTGGTGLMNTEAFF. Variable domain in full (rest from reference TRBV12-5 and TRBJ1-1): DARVTQTPRHKVTEMGQEVTMRCQPILGHNTVFWYRQTMMQGLELLAYFRNRAPLDDSGMPKDRFSAEMPDATLATLKIQPSEPRDSAVYFCASGFSTGGTGLMNTEAFFGQGTRLTVV.

This clonotype showed up many times. This chain joins TRBV28 and TRBJ1-5; possibly TRBD1 for D (5 bases). This CDR3 comprises 16 residues. The V gene lost 5 bases and the J gene lost 2 bases, with 16 bases spanning the gap. In germline, CDR1 is MDHEN, CDR2 SYDVKM. Here the CDR3 reads CASSQKGVRGNQPQHF. The CDR3 DNA reads as TGTGCCAGCAGTCAGAAGGGAGTCAGGGGCAATCAGCCCCAGCATTTT.

This clonotype was observed many times. The chain recombines TRBV7-2 with TRBJ2-5; D might be TRBD2 (5 bases). Germline values: CDR1 SGHTA, CDR2 FQGNSA. CDR3 length: 15 amino acids. The V end lost 5 bases, the J end lost 4 bases, and 17 bases lay between the germline ends. The DNA of the CDR3 is TGTGCCAGCAGCCCACGACTGGGAGTGGGAGAGACCCAGTACTTC. Amino acids: CASSPRLGVGETQYF.

The chain uses TRBV6-5 and TRBJ2-2; tentatively, D is TRBD1 (8 bases). CDR1 and CDR2 from the germline V gene are MNHEY and SVGAGI. The length of the CDR3 is 15 residues. Trimming stripped 5 bases from V and 7 bases from J, with 17 bases between. The CDR3 spells CASSHPTGEGGELFF. CDR3 bases: TGTGCCAGCAGTCACCCGACAGGGGAGGGCGGGGAGCTGTTTTTT.

The J gene is TRBJ2-7, the V gene TRBV11-2; tentatively, D is TRBD2 (6 bases). The V end was cut by 0 bases, the J end by 3 bases, with 18 bases between. Germline V gives CDR1 SGHAT, CDR2 FQNNGV. The CDR3 contains 17 residues. For the CDR3, the DNA is TGTGCCAGCAGCTTAGATCCCCCGTGGGGGGAGTACTACGAGCAGTACTTC. Protein product: CASSLDPPWGEYYEQYF.

Notes on this clonotype: A read error is possible here, since a much larger clone lies one base away. The genes are TRBV12-3 or TRBV12-4 and TRBJ2-7; perhaps TRBD2 as D (7 bases). V lost 7 bases, J lost 7 bases, and 17 bases lay in between. The CDR3 totals 13 residues. The CDR3 sequence: CASKRMGGLEQYF. CDR3 nucleotide sequence: TGTGCCAGCAAAAGGATGGGGGGGCTTGAGCAGTACTTC.

A word on this clonotype: This may be a read error, as it is one base from a much larger clone. V and J are TRBV5-6 and TRBJ2-5; D is unclear. CDR1 and CDR2 (germline): SGHDT, YYEEEE. This CDR3 has 12 residues. CDR3 sequence (DNA): TGTGCCAGCAGTCGGGCCGTGGAGACCCAGGACTTC. The encoded protein is CASSRAVETQDF.

This clonotype was detected ten times or more. The gene calls are TRBV12-3 or TRBV12-4 and TRBJ2-7, with 7 bases matching TRBD1. The J segment lost 3 bases and the V segment lost 4 bases, leaving 3 bases of the junction unmatched. The CDR3 is 13 residues long. The DNA for the CDR3 is TGTGCCAGCAGTTCAACAGGGGTCTACGAGCAGTACTTC. This codes for CASSSTGVYEQYF.